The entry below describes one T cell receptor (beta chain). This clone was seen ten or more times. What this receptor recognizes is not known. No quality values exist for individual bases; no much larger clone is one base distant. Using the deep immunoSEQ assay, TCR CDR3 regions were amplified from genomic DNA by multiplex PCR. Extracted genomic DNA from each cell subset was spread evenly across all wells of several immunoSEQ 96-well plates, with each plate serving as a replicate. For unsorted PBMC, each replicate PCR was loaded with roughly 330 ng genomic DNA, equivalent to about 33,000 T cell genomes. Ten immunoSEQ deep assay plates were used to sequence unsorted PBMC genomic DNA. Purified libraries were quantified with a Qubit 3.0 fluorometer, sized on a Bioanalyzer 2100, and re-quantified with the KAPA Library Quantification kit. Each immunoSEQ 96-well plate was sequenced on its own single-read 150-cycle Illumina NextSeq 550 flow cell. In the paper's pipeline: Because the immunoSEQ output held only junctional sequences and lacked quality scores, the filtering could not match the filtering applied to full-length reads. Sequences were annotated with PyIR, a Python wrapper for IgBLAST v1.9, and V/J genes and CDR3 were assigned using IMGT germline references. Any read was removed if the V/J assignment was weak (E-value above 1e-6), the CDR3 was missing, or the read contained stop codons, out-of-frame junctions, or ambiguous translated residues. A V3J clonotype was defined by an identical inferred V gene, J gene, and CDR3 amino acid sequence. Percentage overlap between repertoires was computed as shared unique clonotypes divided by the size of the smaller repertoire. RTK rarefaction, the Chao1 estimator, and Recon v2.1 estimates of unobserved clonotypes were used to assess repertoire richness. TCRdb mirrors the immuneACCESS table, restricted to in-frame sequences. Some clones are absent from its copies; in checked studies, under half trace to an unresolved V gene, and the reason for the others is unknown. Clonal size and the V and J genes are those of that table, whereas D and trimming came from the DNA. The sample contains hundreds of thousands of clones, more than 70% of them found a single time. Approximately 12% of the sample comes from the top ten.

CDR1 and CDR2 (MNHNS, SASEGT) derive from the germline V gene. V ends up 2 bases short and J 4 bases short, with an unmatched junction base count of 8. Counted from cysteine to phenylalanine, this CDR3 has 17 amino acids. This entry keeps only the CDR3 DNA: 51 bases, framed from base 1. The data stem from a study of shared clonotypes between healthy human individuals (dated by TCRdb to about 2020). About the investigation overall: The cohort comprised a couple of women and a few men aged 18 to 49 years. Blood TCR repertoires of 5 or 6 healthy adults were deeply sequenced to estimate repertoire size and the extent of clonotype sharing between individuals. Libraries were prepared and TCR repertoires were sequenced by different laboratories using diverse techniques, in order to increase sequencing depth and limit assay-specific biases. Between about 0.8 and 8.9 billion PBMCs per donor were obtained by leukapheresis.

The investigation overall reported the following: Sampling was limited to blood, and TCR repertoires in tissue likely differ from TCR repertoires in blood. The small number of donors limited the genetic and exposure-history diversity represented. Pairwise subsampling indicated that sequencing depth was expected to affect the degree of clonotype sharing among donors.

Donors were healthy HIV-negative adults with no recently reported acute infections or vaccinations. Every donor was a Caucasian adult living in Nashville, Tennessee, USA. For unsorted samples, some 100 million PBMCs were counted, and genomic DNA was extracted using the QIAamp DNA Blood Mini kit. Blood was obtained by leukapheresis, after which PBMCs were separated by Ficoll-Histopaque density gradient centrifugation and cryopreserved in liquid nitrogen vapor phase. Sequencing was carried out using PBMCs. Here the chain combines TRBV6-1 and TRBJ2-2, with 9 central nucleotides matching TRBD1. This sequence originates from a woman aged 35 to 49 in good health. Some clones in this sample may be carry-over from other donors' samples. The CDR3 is CASSEPGQGSGTGELFF. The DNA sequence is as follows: TGTGCCAGCAGTGAACCCGGACAGGGGAGTGGCACCGGGGAGCTGTTTTTT.